What follows are 4 T cell receptor beta chains derived from one specimen sequenced in a study of long-term antiretroviral therapy in people with HIV. Version v3.0 of the immunoSEQ assay ran at survey level. Produced via immunoSEQ multiplex PCR; TCRdb's table is partial and in-frame only. Of some 25,000 clones listed, around 88% were seen once; the top ten hold less than 6.5%. The input for sequencing was unsorted PBMCs, taken about 4.3 years after starting antiretroviral therapy. These receptors were obtained from a man in his thirties or forties with HIV.

This rearrangement joins TRBV29-1 to TRBJ2-5; D might be TRBD1 or TRBD2, each matching 5 bases. The germline V gene has CDR1 SQVTM and CDR2 ANQGSEA. Trimming removed 7 bases at V and 5 bases at J, with 11 bases between. This CDR3 has 11 amino acids. CDR3 nucleotides: TGCAGCGCCCGAGAGGGGGAGACCCAGTACTTC. This gives the protein CSAREGETQYF.

The chain uses TRBV6-1 and TRBJ2-7, with D tentatively TRBD1 or TRBD2 (5 bases each). The CDR3 totals 12 residues. Germline values: CDR1 MNHNS, CDR2 SASEGT. V dropped 6 bases and J dropped 5 bases, with 11 bases sitting between them. Here the CDR3 reads CASRRGGDEQYF. Here the CDR3 DNA reads TGTGCCAGCAGACGTGGGGGTGACGAGCAGTACTTC.

The chain uses TRBV19 and TRBJ2-7; 7 nucleotides line up with TRBD1. The CDR3 sequence is 14 residues long. Germline V CDR1 and CDR2: LNHDA, SQIVND (reference sequence). V was pared by 5 bases and J by 5 bases, with 9 bases of the junction left unmatched. The CDR3: CASSPRTGRDEQYF. CDR3 in DNA: TGTGCCAGTAGTCCGCGGACAGGCCGGGACGAGCAGTACTTC.

This clone was picked up a small number of times. The V and J genes are TRBV11-2 and TRBJ2-7, with a possible D match to TRBD2 (6 bases). Between the trimmed V and J ends, which lost 2 bases and 6 bases, there was a span of 11 bases. The CDR3 loop spans 13 amino acids. The germline V gene encodes CDR1 SGHAT and CDR2 FQNNGV. Here the CDR3 DNA reads TGTGCCAGCAGCTTACGCCGGGGGAGCGAGCAGTACTTC. Its protein is CASSLRRGSEQYF.